These 14 T cell receptor beta chains came from one sample sequenced in a study of T cells in women clearing cervical HPV infection (dated by TCRdb to 2017 to 2018). The receptor library was made with the immunoSEQ multiplex PCR assay. Here the immuneACCESS table is served through TCRdb, limited to in-frame sequences with V and J called. Missing clones are a known gap in these copies; in checked studies unresolved V genes cover under half, and the rest lacks a known reason. The sample table on file contains 20,000 to 25,000 clones. The ten biggest clones cover approximately 25% of the sample. The sequenced sample was blood buffy coat. Source of these receptors: a woman between 18 and 70 years old with a cervical HPV16 infection that either progressed to CIN3+ or cleared (not recorded which).

Details on this clone: The CDR3 goes on 3 residues after the read ends, and that part is filled in from the germline J gene. The chain links TRBV18 to TRBJ1-4; 9 bases fit TRBD1. Germline V CDR1 and CDR2: KGHSH, LQKENI. The CDR3 is 16 amino acids. The trim removed 6 bases at V and 5 bases at J, leaving 10 bases unmatched. CDR3 sequence: CASSEHVGQGNEKLFF. The sequenced CDR3 bases are TGTGCCAGCTCTGAACACGTGGGACAGGGAAATGAAAAA.

With respect to this clone: The read halts 3 residues ahead of the CDR3 end, with the missing end drawn from the germline J gene. The V call is TRBV5-6, the J call TRBJ1-6; D uncertain. The CDR3 covers 14 residues. The V end was cut by 1 base, the J end by 3 bases, with 5 bases between. Germline CDR1 SGHDT, CDR2 YYEEEE. CDR3 amino acids: CASSLRGYNSPLHF. The sequenced part of the CDR3 DNA is TGTGCCAGCAGCTTGCGGGGCTATAATTCACCC.

Turning to this clone: The DNA ends 3 residues before the CDR3 does, and the rest of the CDR3 is filled in from the germline J gene. The chain carries TRBV7-3 and TRBJ2-1, with 8 bases identical to TRBD2. CDR1 and CDR2 from the germline V gene are SGHTA and FQGTGA. CDR3 length: 15 residues. V shed 5 bases and J 5 bases; nucleotides not matched to a gene: 8. The part of the CDR3 DNA that was read is TGTGCCAGCAGCACACTAGCGGAGCAAGACAATGAG. Its protein product is CASSTLAEQDNE. The complete CDR3 sequence is CASSTLAEQDNEQFF.

On this clone: One junction end does not reproduce the germline sequence, and a read error may be involved. The CDR3 end falls 3 residues outside the read, so it is completed with the germline J gene. The gene calls are TRBV7-2 and TRBJ1-3; 8 nucleotides match TRBD1. The CDR3 contains 14 residues. From germline, CDR1 is SGHTA and CDR2 FQGNSA. CDR3 amino acids: CAGSSDRGSDTIYF. Incomplete CDR3 DNA: TGTGCCGGCAGCTCCGACAGGGGTTCGGACACT. The full variable domain, completed using reference TRBV7-2 and TRBJ1-3, is GAGVSQSPSNKVTEKGKDVELRCDPISGHTALYWYRQSLGQGLEFLIYFQGNSAPDKSGLPSDRFSAERTGGSVSTLTIQRTQQEDSAVYLCAGSSDRGSDTIYFGEGSWLTVV.

As concerns this clone: The read terminates 3 residues ahead of where the CDR3 ends, so the germline J gene completes it. V and J are TRBV7-3 and TRBJ2-5; 9 nucleotides align to TRBD1. This CDR3 is 16 amino acids long. CDR1 and CDR2 from the germline V gene are SGHTA and FQGTGA. Unmatched junction bases numbered 12, after V lost 5 bases and J lost 5 bases. The CDR3 reads CASSASGTGRRETQYF. The DNA read from the CDR3 is TGTGCCAGCAGCGCCTCGGGGACAGGGAGGCGCGAGACC.

With regard to this clone: Coverage ceases 3 residues before the CDR3 finishes, and the germline J gene fills in the end. The chain employs TRBV2 and TRBJ1-2; 7 bases fit TRBD1. Germline CDR1 is SNHLY and CDR2 is FYNNEI. There are 15 residues in the CDR3. CDR3 DNA (partial): TGTGCCAGCAGTGAAGTCGAGGGGGCCTGGCGGGGC. Translated, it gives CASSEVEGAWRG. The full CDR3 reads CASSEVEGAWRGYTF.

A note on this clone: The read ends 3 residues before the CDR3 terminus; that terminus is restored from the germline J gene. This chain uses TRBV5-1 with TRBJ2-1; TRBD2 matches at 9 bases. V shed 4 bases, J shed 4 bases, and the junction held 3 bases outside the gene matches. The length of the CDR3 is 14 residues. CDR1 is SGHRS, CDR2 YFSETQ, per germline. The CDR3 sequence is CASSTRGGYNEQFF. CDR3 DNA, as far as it was read: TGCGCCAGCAGCACGCGGGGGGGATACAATGAG.

As concerns this clone: The read stops 3 residues short of the end of the CDR3; the missing end is completed from the germline J gene. The rearrangement uses TRBV5-1 and TRBJ2-3, with 11 bases aligning to TRBD2. The CDR3 runs 14 residues. The V gene end was trimmed by 7 bases and the J gene end by 6 bases; junction bases not matched to a gene: 7. Germline lookup yields CDR1 SGHRS and CDR2 YFSETQ. CDR3 bases read: TGCGCCAGCCTAGCGGGGGGACAGACCGATACG. Its protein product is CASLAGGQTDT. The full CDR3 reads CASLAGGQTDTQYF.

As concerns this clone: The missing CDR3 end, 3 residues past where the read stops, is filled in from the germline J gene. The chain couples TRBV30 to TRBJ1-5; possible D gene TRBD1, 6 bases. The CDR3 length is 16 residues. Germline CDR1 is GTSNPN and CDR2 is SVGIG (reference sequence). V was clipped by 7 bases and J by 4 bases, with 23 bases between them. Partial CDR3 DNA: TGTGCCTACAGGGAACCGATTCGAAAAAAAAATCAGCCC. Translated: CAYREPIRKKNQP. The entire CDR3 reads CAYREPIRKKNQPQHF.

Remarks on this clone: The read comes to an end 3 residues before the CDR3 does, leaving the germline J gene to fill in the end. V gene TRBV14 combines with J gene TRBJ2-5; the D is unclear. CDR3 length: 15 residues. V was pared by 4 bases and J by 0 bases, with 12 bases between. Germline CDR1 SGHDN, CDR2 FVKESK. The CDR3 loop reads CASSPLVGYQETQYF. The CDR3 DNA, read in part, is TGTGCCAGCAGCCCACTTGTAGGGTACCAAGAGACC. Together with reference TRBV14 and TRBJ2-5, the CDR3 gives the full variable domain: EAGVTQFPSHSVIEKGQTVTLRCDPISGHDNLYWYRRVMGKEIKFLLHFVKESKQDESGMPNNRFLAERTGGTYSTLKVQPAELEDSGVYFCASSPLVGYQETQYFGPGTRLLVL.

On this clone itself: The read terminates 3 residues ahead of where the CDR3 ends, so the germline J gene completes it. The V and J genes are TRBV27 and TRBJ1-4; tentatively, D is TRBD1 (6 bases). This CDR3 is built from 14 residues. Trimming removed 5 bases at V and 0 bases at J, with 7 bases between. Germline assignment: CDR1 MNHEY and CDR2 SMNVEV (reference sequence). CDR3 loop: CASSTGTTNEKLFF. Partial CDR3 DNA: TGTGCCAGCAGTACAGGGACAACTAATGAAAAA.

Remarks on this clone: Relative to the germline gene, one junction end is altered; a read error may explain this. The read stops 3 residues short of the end of the CDR3; the missing end is completed from the germline J gene. The chain recombines TRBV7-7 with TRBJ1-1; D is perhaps TRBD1 (6 bases). This CDR3 is built from 15 residues. CDR1 is SSHAT, CDR2 FNYEAQ, per germline (reference sequence). CDR3: CASSPPTGTKETAFF. The sequenced part of the CDR3 DNA is TGTGCTAGCAGCCCTCCTACCGGGACAAAAGAGACA.

Concerning this clone: The CDR3 end is not reached by the read, which stops 3 residues before it; the germline J gene fills it in. This chain connects TRBV5-1 to TRBJ1-1; 8 nucleotides agree with TRBD1. V lost 4 bases, J lost 7 bases, and 6 bases stayed unmatched. The CDR3 length is 13 residues. From germline, CDR1 is SGHRS and CDR2 YFSETQ. The CDR3 loop reads CASSGGQGREAFF. The DNA read from the CDR3 is TGCGCCAGCAGCGGAGGACAGGGCCGTGAA.

A word on this clone: Read data end 3 residues before the CDR3 end; the end is taken from the germline J gene. The chain uses TRBV7-6 and TRBJ2-5; 11 bases fit TRBD2. J lost 0 bases, V lost 8 bases, and 5 bases had no gene match. Germline CDR1 SGHVS, CDR2 FNYEAQ. This CDR3 is 15 amino acids long. The covered CDR3 bases are TGTGCCAGCGGGGGACTAGCGGCAAACCAAGAGACC. Translation: CASGGLAANQET. The complete CDR3 protein is CASGGLAANQETQYF. Combining the CDR3 with reference TRBV7-6 and TRBJ2-5 gives the whole variable domain GAGVSQSPRYKVTKRGQDVALRCDPISGHVSLYWYRQALGQGPEFLTYFNYEAQQDKSGLPNDRFSAERPEGSISTLTIQRTEQRDSAMYRCASGGLAANQETQYFGPGTRLLVL.